A single sample is the source of the 20 T cell receptor beta chains below, sequenced in a study of CD8+CD57+ T cells in acquired aplastic anemia. Researchers used genomic DNA as the template to profile TCR beta VDJ and CDR3. TCRdb analysed the reads with MiXCR anew, one entry per CDR3 protein. The sample consists of 250,000 to 300,000 distinct CDR3 sequences, around 60% of them appearing once. Sequenced: sorted CD4+, CD8+, or CD8+CD57+ T cells (not recorded which) from PBMCs. The receptors were gathered from a human donor with severe aplastic anemia or a healthy control (not recorded which).

The sample holds a few counts of this clonotype. The V call is TRBV5-4, the J call TRBJ1-1, with TRBD1 as a possible D gene (5 bases). V was shortened by 4 bases and J by 0 bases, with 13 bases between the two germline ends. The CDR3 sequence is 15 residues long. Per germline, CDR1 SGHNT and CDR2 YYREEE (reference sequence). The CDR3 is CASSRVGGMNTEAFF. The DNA of the CDR3 is TGTGCCAGCAGCCGGGTGGGGGGAATGAACACTGAAGCTTTCTTT.

This clonotype was detected only once. This may stem from a read error, because a much larger clone lies one nucleotide away. The chain uses TRBV5-8 and TRBJ1-4; D is unresolved. This CDR3 has 17 residues. Germline V gives CDR1 SGHTS, CDR2 YDEGEE. The CDR3 bases are TGTTCCAGCAGCTTGGTAAGGCCTGAATCAACTAATGAAAAACTGTTTTTT. Translation gives CSSSLVRPESTNEKLFF.

Note on this clonotype: The junction departs from the called germline gene at one end, perhaps through a read error. V is TRBV20-1 and J is TRBJ2-5; tentative D call: TRBD1 (6 bases). Looked up from germline, CDR1 is DFQATT and CDR2 is SNEGSKA (reference sequence). The CDR3 has 10 residues. CDR3 bases: TGCAGTGCTAGAGGACAGGCCCAAAACTTC. Amino acids: CSARGQAQNF.

This clonotype has just a few counts. In DNA form, the CDR3 reads TGTGCCAGCAGCTTAGACGGGGATCTAGAAGCTTTCTTT. Translating gives CASSLDGDLEAFF. The chain carries TRBV7-9 and TRBJ1-1, with D unclear. Germline V gene lookup returns CDR1 SEHNR and CDR2 FQNEAQ (reference sequence). This CDR3 is built from 13 residues. The V end was cut by 1 base, the J end by 8 bases, with 11 bases between.

This clonotype was counted between two and nine times. The chain recombines TRBV5-1 with TRBJ2-7; D may be TRBD1 or TRBD2 (5 bases each). This CDR3 contains 13 residues. The germline gives CDR1 SGHRS, CDR2 YFSETQ. V was shortened by 0 bases and J by 7 bases, with 11 bases between the two germline ends. DNA for the CDR3: TGCGCCAGCAGCTTGGGAGGGGCTGAGGAGCAGTACTTC. Amino acids: CASSLGGAEEQYF.

The chain joins TRBV20-1 to TRBJ1-3, with no clear D. The CDR3 has 14 residues. The V end was cut by 6 bases, the J end by 2 bases, with 14 bases between. Germline V gene data show CDR1 as DFQATT and CDR2 as SNEGSKA (reference sequence). The DNA of the CDR3 is TGCAGTGCCATCAGTGAAAGGGCTGGAAACACCATATATTTT. It specifies CSAISERAGNTIYF.

This clonotype was seen ten or more times. J is TRBJ1-1 and V is TRBV20-1; D may be TRBD1 (6 bases). Trimming took off 2 bases at V and 0 bases at J, with 16 bases between the two ends. The length of the CDR3 is 16 residues. From germline, CDR1 is DFQATT and CDR2 SNEGSKA (reference sequence). The CDR3 DNA reads TGCAGTGCTAGACATCGGGGGCGGGGGATGAACACTGAAGCTTTCTTT. Translating it yields CSARHRGRGMNTEAFF.

V gene TRBV2 combines with J gene TRBJ1-2; D might be TRBD1 (5 bases). The CDR3 is made up of 13 amino acids. The germline CDR1 and CDR2 sequences are SNHLY and FYNNEI. Trimming shortened V by 4 bases and J by 4 bases, and 10 bases separated the two germline ends. The CDR3 DNA sequence: TGTGCCAGCAGTGGGGGGGACTTCTATGGCTACACCTTC. As protein: CASSGGDFYGYTF.

The chain links TRBV7-9 to TRBJ2-5; perhaps TRBD1 as D (6 bases). The germline V gene has CDR1 SEHNR and CDR2 FQNEAQ (reference sequence). The CDR3 loop spans 14 amino acids. With 3 bases removed from V and 5 bases from J, the gap between germline ends came to 13 bases. The CDR3 reads CASSFLGALETQYF. CDR3 bases: TGTGCCAGCAGCTTTTTGGGGGCGTTGGAGACCCAGTACTTC.

This clonotype appeared a few times. This chain connects TRBV7-2 to TRBJ1-6; 10 positions match TRBD1. The J segment lost 13 bases and the V segment lost 5 bases, leaving 14 bases of the junction unmatched. Germline V gene lookup returns CDR1 SGHTA and CDR2 FQGNSA. The CDR3 extends over 16 amino acids. The CDR3 loop is CASSTTGGLATSPLHF. The CDR3 coding sequence is TGTGCCAGCAGCACGACAGGGGGCCTGGCGACTTCGCCCCTCCACTTT.

There are a few counts of this clonotype. V and J are TRBV29-1 and TRBJ2-1; 8 positions match TRBD1. V lost 3 bases and J lost 9; bases outside the gene matches: 7. Looked up from germline, CDR1 is SQVTM and CDR2 is ANQGSEA. The CDR3 sequence is 13 residues long. As DNA, the CDR3 is TGCAGCGTTGATGAGGCAGGGGGCAGTGAGCAGTTCTTC. Amino acid sequence: CSVDEAGGSEQFF.

This clonotype has a handful of counts. The V call is TRBV7-8, the J call TRBJ2-5; 14 nucleotides agree with TRBD2. Trimming took 5 bases from V and 5 from J; bases not matched to a gene: 7. From germline, CDR1 is SGHVS and CDR2 FQNEAQ. The CDR3 sequence is 16 residues long. CDR3 residues: CASSLGLAGVWETQYF. The CDR3 nucleotides are TGTGCCAGCAGCCTGGGACTAGCGGGGGTATGGGAGACCCAGTACTTC. The full variable domain, with the rest looked up from reference TRBV7-8 and TRBJ2-5, is GAGVSQSPRYKVAKRGQDVALRCDPISGHVSLFWYQQALGQGPEFLTYFQNEAQLDKSGLPSDRFFAERPEGSVSTLKIQRTQQEDSAVYLCASSLGLAGVWETQYFGPGTRLLVL.

This chain uses TRBV7-6 with TRBJ2-3, with D perhaps assigned TRBD1 or TRBD2 (5 bases each). Between the trimmed V and J ends, which lost 11 bases and 3 bases, there was a span of 27 bases. In germline, CDR1 is SGHVS, CDR2 FNYEAQ. The CDR3 contains 17 residues. CDR3 region: CAGSTAPTGDITDTQYF. In DNA, the CDR3 is TGTGCCGGATCGACAGCACCCACCGGGGATATAACAGATACGCAGTATTTT.

The chain uses TRBV20-1 and TRBJ1-1; 8 nucleotides agree with TRBD1. Looked up from germline, CDR1 is DFQATT and CDR2 is SNEGSKA (reference sequence). CDR3 length: 15 residues. V dropped 4 bases and J dropped 0; count of bases not matched to a gene: 7. The chain's CDR3 is CSATPGQVMNTEAFF. The CDR3 DNA is TGCAGTGCTACGCCGGGACAGGTAATGAACACTGAAGCTTTCTTT.

This clonotype was picked up one time. The chain is built from TRBV7-2 and TRBJ2-7, with 11 positions matching TRBD2. CDR1 and CDR2 from the germline V gene are SGHTA and FQGNSA. V shed 4 bases, J shed 4 bases, and the junction held 6 bases outside the gene matches. The CDR3 loop spans 15 amino acids. CDR3 region: CASSSTSGSRYEQYF. CDR3 bases: TGTGCCAGCAGCTCCACTAGCGGGAGTCGGTACGAGCAGTACTTC.

This sequence joins TRBV10-1 and TRBJ2-7; 7 bases fit TRBD1. Per the germline V gene, CDR1 is WNHNN and CDR2 is SYGVQD (reference sequence). The V and J ends lost 3 bases and 5 bases, in that order; junction bases with no gene match: 4. The CDR3 is made up of 13 amino acids. In DNA, the CDR3 is TGCGCCAGCAGTGACAGGGGGACCCACGAGCAGTACTTC. Its translation is CASSDRGTHEQYF.

This clonotype turned up a few times. The chain combines TRBV12-3 or TRBV12-4 with TRBJ2-1; D call uncertain. This CDR3 is built from 15 residues. The V gene lost 8 bases and the J gene lost 5 bases, with 19 bases spanning the gap. The CDR3 nucleotides read TGTGCCAGCTCACCACGCATGGGCCCCGACAATGAGCAGTTCTTC. Its protein product is CASSPRMGPDNEQFF.

This clonotype was picked up a small number of times. V and J are TRBV24-1 and TRBJ2-3, with unresolved D. The CDR3 length is 15 residues. The germline V gene has CDR1 KGHDR and CDR2 SFDVKD. V gave up 3 bases and J gave up 11 bases, with 20 bases separating them. The DNA for the CDR3 is TGTGCCACCAGTGATAAGGGCAGGTGGGGATCGGGGCAGTATTTT. Translating gives CATSDKGRWGSGQYF.

The chain's CDR3 is CSVEADRGYNEQFF. The CDR3 DNA follows: TGCAGCGTTGAGGCCGACAGAGGATACAATGAGCAGTTCTTC. The chain links TRBV29-1 to TRBJ2-1, with TRBD1 as a possible D gene (5 bases). Germline V gene lookup returns CDR1 SQVTM and CDR2 ANQGSEA. The length of the CDR3 is 14 residues. V was cut by 3 bases and J by 4 bases, with 13 bases left in between.

The rearrangement uses TRBV5-1 and TRBJ1-1; D unresolved. Looked up from germline, CDR1 is SGHRS and CDR2 is YFSETQ. Trimming pared 4 bases from V and 5 bases from J, leaving 18 bases between. The CDR3 is 15 amino acids. For the CDR3, the DNA is TGCGCCAGCAGCCGAACGTGGGGTGAGGGTACTGAAGCTTTCTTT. This encodes CASSRTWGEGTEAFF.